This T cell receptor (beta chain) came from a study of T cells after yellow fever vaccination. Overall study context: With SMART-Seq v4 Ultra Low Input, the fractions containing low cell numbers were prepared. Study-wide findings and caveats: Sorted repertoires could include abundant contaminating clonotypes from bulk cells. Booster samples showed a return of most primary-vaccination clones (around 95% CD4, approximately 88% CD8).

This clonotype was picked up a small number of times. Its specificity is unknown. The CDR3 length is 15 residues. Unmatched junction bases numbered 4, after V lost 4 bases and J lost 0 bases. Template switching by 5'RACE produced TCR cDNA, adding a universal primer site and UMIs. MiXCR was run by TCRdb on the 5' RACE reads, yielding one entry per CDR3 protein. The repertoire holds hundreds of thousands of distinct CDR3 sequences, with around an eighth as singletons. Sequencing was performed on CD4+ T cells sorted from PBMCs, taken 15 days after the yellow fever booster vaccination. The clonotype was recovered from a man in his late teens or twenties who received the YFV17D yellow fever vaccine. V is TRBV12-3 or TRBV12-4 and J is TRBJ2-5, with 8 positions matching TRBD1. CDR3 DNA sequence: TGTGCCAGCAGTTCGCACAGGGGGGACCAAGAGACCCAGTACTTC. Protein: CASSSHRGDQETQYF.